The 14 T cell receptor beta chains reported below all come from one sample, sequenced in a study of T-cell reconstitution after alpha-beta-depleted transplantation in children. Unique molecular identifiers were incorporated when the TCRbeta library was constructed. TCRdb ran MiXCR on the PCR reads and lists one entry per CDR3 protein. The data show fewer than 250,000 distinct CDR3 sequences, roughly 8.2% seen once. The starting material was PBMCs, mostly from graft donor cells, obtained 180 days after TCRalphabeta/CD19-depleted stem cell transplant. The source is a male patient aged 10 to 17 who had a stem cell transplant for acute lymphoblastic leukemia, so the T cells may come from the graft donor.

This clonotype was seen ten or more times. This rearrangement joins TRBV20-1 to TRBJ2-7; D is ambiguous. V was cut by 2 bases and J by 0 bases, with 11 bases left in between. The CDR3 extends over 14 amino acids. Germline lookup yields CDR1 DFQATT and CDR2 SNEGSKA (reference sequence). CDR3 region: CSARSWPYSYEQYF. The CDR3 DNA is TGCAGTGCTAGATCGTGGCCTTACTCCTACGAGCAGTACTTC.

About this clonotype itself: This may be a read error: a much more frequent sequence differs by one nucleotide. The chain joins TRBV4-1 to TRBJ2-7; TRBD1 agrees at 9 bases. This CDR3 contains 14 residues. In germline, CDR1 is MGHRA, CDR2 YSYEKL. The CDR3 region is CASHTGGSAYEQNF. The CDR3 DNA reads TGCGCCAGCCATACAGGGGGCTCTGCCTACGAGCAGAACTTC.

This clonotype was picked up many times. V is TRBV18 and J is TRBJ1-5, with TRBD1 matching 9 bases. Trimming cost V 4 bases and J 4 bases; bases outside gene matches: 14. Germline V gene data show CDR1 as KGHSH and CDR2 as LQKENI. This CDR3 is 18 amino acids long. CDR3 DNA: TGTGCCAGCTCACTCGTCCCGGGACAGGGAGGGGTTAATCAGCCCCAGCATTTT. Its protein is CASSLVPGQGGVNQPQHF.

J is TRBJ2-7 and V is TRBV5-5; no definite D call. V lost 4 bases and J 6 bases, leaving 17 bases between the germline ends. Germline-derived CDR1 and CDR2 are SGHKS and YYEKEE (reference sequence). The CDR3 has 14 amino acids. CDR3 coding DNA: TGTGCCAGCAGCCCTCGGATCCGGTGGGGCGAGCAGTACTTC. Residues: CASSPRIRWGEQYF. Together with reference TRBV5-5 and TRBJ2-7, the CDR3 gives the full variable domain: DAGVTQSPTHLIKTRGQQVTLRCSPISGHKSVSWYQQVLGQGPQFIFQYYEKEERGRGNFPDRFSARQFPNYSSELNVNALLLGDSALYLCASSPRIRWGEQYFGPGTRLTVT.

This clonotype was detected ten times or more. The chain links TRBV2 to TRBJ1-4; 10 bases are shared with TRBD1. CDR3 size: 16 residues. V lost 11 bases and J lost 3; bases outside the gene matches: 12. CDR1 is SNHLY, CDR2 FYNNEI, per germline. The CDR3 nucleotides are TGTGCCGGAGGACAGGGGGACGTGTTAGCTAATGAAAAACTGTTTTTT. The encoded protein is CAGGQGDVLANEKLFF.

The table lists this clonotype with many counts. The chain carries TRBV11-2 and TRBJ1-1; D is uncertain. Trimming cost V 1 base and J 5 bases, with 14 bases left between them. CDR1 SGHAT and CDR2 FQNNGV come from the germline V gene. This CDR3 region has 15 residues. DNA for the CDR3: TGTGCCAGCAGCTTAGTCTCAGTTTGGGTAACTGAAGCTTTCTTT. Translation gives CASSLVSVWVTEAFF. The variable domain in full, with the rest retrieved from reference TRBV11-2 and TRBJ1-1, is EAGVAQSPRYKIIEKRQSVAFWCNPISGHATLYWYQQILGQGPKLLIQFQNNGVVDDSQLPKDRFSAERLKGVDSTLKIQPAKLEDSAVYLCASSLVSVWVTEAFFGQGTRLTVV.

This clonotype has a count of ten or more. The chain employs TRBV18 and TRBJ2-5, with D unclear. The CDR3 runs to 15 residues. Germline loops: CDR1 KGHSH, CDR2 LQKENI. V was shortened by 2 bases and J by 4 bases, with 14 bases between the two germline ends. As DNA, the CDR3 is TGTGCCAGCTCACCAACCGGGTCCACGAGAGAGACCCAGTACTTC. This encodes CASSPTGSTRETQYF.

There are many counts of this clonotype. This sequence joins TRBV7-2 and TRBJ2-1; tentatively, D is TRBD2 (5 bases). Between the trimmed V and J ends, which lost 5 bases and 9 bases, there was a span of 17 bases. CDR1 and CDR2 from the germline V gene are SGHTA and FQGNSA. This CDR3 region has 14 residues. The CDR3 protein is CASSPTLLGGEQFF. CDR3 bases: TGTGCCAGCAGCCCAACCCTACTAGGAGGTGAGCAGTTCTTC.

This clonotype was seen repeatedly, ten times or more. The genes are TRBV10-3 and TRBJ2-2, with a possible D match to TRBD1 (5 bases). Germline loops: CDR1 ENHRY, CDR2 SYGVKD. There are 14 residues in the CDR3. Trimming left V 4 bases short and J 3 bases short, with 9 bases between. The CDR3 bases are TGTGCCATCAGTGTCCTCAGGGACACCGGGGAGCTGTTTTTT. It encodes CAISVLRDTGELFF.

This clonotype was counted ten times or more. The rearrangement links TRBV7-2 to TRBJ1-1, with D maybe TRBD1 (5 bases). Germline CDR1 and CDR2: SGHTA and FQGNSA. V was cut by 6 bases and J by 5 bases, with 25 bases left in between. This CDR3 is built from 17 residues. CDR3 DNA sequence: TGTGCCAGCAGTTTACAGGCCGGAGGATCGGCAGCGACTGAAGCTTTCTTT. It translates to CASSLQAGGSAATEAFF.

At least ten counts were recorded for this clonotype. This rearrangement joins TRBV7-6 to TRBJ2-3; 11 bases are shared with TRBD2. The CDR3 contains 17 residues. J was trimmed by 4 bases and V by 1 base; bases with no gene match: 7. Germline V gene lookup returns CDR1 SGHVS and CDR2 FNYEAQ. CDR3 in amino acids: CASSLEGSGLAADTQYF. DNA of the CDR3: TGTGCCAGCAGCTTAGAGGGTTCGGGACTAGCGGCAGATACGCAGTATTTT.

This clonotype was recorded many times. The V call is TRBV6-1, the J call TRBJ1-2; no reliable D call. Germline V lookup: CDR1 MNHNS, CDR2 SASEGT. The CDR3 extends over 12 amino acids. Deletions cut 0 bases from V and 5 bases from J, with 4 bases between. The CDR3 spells CASSEAGYGYTF. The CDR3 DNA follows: TGTGCCAGCAGTGAAGCGGGTTATGGCTACACCTTC.

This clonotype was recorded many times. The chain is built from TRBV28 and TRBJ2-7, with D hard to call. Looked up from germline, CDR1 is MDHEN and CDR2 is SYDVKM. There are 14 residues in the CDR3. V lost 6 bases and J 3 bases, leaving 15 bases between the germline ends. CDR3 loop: CASSPPTAFYEQYF. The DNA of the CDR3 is TGTGCCAGCAGCCCCCCGACTGCTTTCTACGAGCAGTACTTC.

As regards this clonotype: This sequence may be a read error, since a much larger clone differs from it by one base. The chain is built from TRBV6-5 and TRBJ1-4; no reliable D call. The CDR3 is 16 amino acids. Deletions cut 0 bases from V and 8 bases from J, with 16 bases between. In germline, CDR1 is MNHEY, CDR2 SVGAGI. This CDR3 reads CASSYSFVLTGEKLFF. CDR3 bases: TGTGCCAGCAGTTACTCGTTCGTGTTAACGGGGGAAAAACTGTTTTTT.